The next 28 T cell receptor beta chains were all read from a single sample in a study of identical twins. MiXCR was run by TCRdb on the 5' RACE reads, yielding one entry per CDR3 protein. The sample has approximately 490,000 distinct CDR3 sequences; 20% to 25% are singletons. These same records also appear under a second study, on yellow fever vaccine responses in identical twins.

Source material: CD4+ T cells sorted from blood. Receptors originate from a woman in her late teens or twenties in good health.

The rearrangement uses TRBV12-3 or TRBV12-4 and TRBJ2-7, with 9 bases that match TRBD2. V was pared by 6 bases and J by 2 bases, with 8 bases of the junction left unmatched. This CDR3 has 15 amino acids. The CDR3 spells CASRIAGVPPYEQYF. The CDR3 region has the DNA TGTGCCAGCAGGATAGCGGGAGTCCCCCCCTACGAGCAGTACTTC.

This clonotype was detected ten times or more. The chain recombines TRBV29-1 with TRBJ1-1; TRBD1 aligns across 7 bases. Germline V CDR1 and CDR2: SQVTM, ANQGSEA. The ends lost 2 bases at V and 1 base at J; junction bases unmatched: 4. The CDR3 length is 14 residues. The chain's CDR3 is CSVESDRRNTEAFF. The CDR3 nucleotides read TGCAGCGTTGAATCGGACAGGAGGAACACTGAAGCTTTCTTT.

This clonotype was detected a few times. The chain combines TRBV7-3 with TRBJ2-5; D perhaps matches TRBD2 (5 bases). The germline gives CDR1 SGHTA, CDR2 FQGTGA. The CDR3 has 16 amino acids. Trimming took 2 bases from V and 7 from J, leaving 20 bases between them. The CDR3 region has the DNA TGTGCCAGCAGCTTAGGACCTATCAACGTGGCGGGGACCCAGTACTTC. The encoded protein is CASSLGPINVAGTQYF.

This clonotype was observed a few times. The V call is TRBV20-1, the J call TRBJ2-7; 9 positions match TRBD1. Germline V gene sequence: CDR1 DFQATT, CDR2 SNEGSKA (reference sequence). The CDR3 extends over 13 amino acids. Trimming removed 4 bases from V and 3 bases from J; junction bases left unmatched: 4. This CDR3 is CSAMGQGDYEQYV. The CDR3 DNA reads TGCAGTGCTATGGGACAGGGAGACTACGAGCAGTACGTC.

This clonotype has a handful of counts. This sequence joins TRBV20-1 and TRBJ2-1, with no clear D. The germline V and J ends were trimmed by 4 bases and 13 bases, with 14 bases remaining between them. The CDR3 totals 11 residues. Looked up from germline, CDR1 is DFQATT and CDR2 is SNEGSKA (reference sequence). Here the CDR3 DNA reads TGCAGTGCTACGGGTCCTTACCCCCAGTTCTTC. Translated: CSATGPYPQFF.

The V and J genes are TRBV5-1 and TRBJ2-1; possibly TRBD2 for D (5 bases). Per germline, CDR1 SGHRS and CDR2 YFSETQ. This CDR3 comprises 15 residues. Between the trimmed V and J ends, which lost 4 bases and 7 bases, there was a span of 18 bases. This CDR3 reads CASSPQTFGGNEQFF. The CDR3 nucleotides read TGCGCCAGCAGCCCTCAGACATTCGGCGGGAATGAGCAGTTCTTC.

This clonotype was counted many times. The rearrangement joins TRBV11-2 to TRBJ2-5; D is undetermined. Trimming removed 2 bases from V and 0 bases from J, with 4 bases in between. Germline V CDR1 and CDR2: SGHAT, FQNNGV. The CDR3 is made up of 13 amino acids. CDR3 coding DNA: TGTGCCAGCAGCTTATGGGACCAAGAGACCCAGTACTTC. The encoded protein is CASSLWDQETQYF.

The sample holds a few counts of this clonotype. The rearrangement joins TRBV7-2 to TRBJ2-7; a weak D match, TRBD1 (6 bases). The CDR3 has 15 residues. The V gene lost 1 base and the J gene lost 3 bases, with 13 bases spanning the gap. Germline V gene lookup returns CDR1 SGHTA and CDR2 FQGNSA. CDR3 loop: CASSLGSGGLYEQYF. For the CDR3, the DNA is TGTGCCAGCAGCTTAGGTTCTGGGGGCCTCTACGAGCAGTACTTC.

This clonotype was counted only a few times. The chain joins TRBV5-1 to TRBJ2-3, with 14 bases aligning to TRBD2. The CDR3 covers 17 residues. The germline CDR1 and CDR2 sequences are SGHRS and YFSETQ. V was clipped by 4 bases and J by 2 bases; unmatched bases: 6. The chain's CDR3 is CASSGGTSGGLTDTQYF. The CDR3 region has the DNA TGCGCCAGCAGCGGAGGGACTAGCGGGGGCCTCACAGATACGCAGTATTTT.

Only a few counts were recorded for this clonotype. The rearrangement joins TRBV3-1 to TRBJ2-7; 11 bases agree with TRBD1. After removal of 5 bases from V and 7 bases from J, the junction contained 7 bases not matched to a gene. CDR1 and CDR2 from the germline V gene are LGHDT and YNNKEL (reference sequence). The CDR3 runs to 14 residues. CDR3 bases: TGTGCCAGCAGCTACGGACAGGGGGCGCGGGAGCAGTACTTC. Encoded protein: CASSYGQGAREQYF.

This clonotype was detected only a few times. The chain employs TRBV7-9 and TRBJ2-1, with D perhaps being TRBD1 or TRBD2 (6 bases each). Germline values: CDR1 SEHNR, CDR2 FQNEAQ (reference sequence). Trimming took 4 bases from V and 10 from J, leaving 17 bases between them. The CDR3 has 14 amino acids. The CDR3 DNA follows: TGTGCCAGCAGCTCAAGAAAGGGGGACTCCGAGCAGTTCTTC. This encodes CASSSRKGDSEQFF.

The chain is built from TRBV20-1 and TRBJ2-7, with 7 bases aligning to TRBD1. CDR1 and CDR2 (germline): DFQATT, SNEGSKA (reference sequence). The CDR3 length is 12 residues. V dropped 6 bases and J dropped 6; count of bases not matched to a gene: 8. The CDR3, as DNA: TGCAGTGCAGACCGACAGGGCCGCGAGCAGTACGTC. Translated: CSADRQGREQYV.

This clonotype was counted between two and nine times. The V call is TRBV20-1, the J call TRBJ1-3; TRBD1 might be the D (5 bases). Per germline, CDR1 DFQATT and CDR2 SNEGSKA (reference sequence). V dropped 6 bases and J dropped 6 bases, with 9 bases sitting between them. The CDR3 spans 11 residues. The CDR3 protein is CSASGLNTIYF. As DNA, the CDR3 is TGCAGTGCCTCGGGACTAAACACCATATATTTT.

On this clonotype itself: An end of the junction does not agree with germline; a read error may underlie this. The chain links TRBV2 to TRBJ1-1; D gene unclear. This CDR3 has 11 amino acids. Germline CDR1 is SNHLY and CDR2 is FYNNEI. The CDR3 spells CASSEMTEALF. The CDR3 nucleotides read TGTGCCAGCAGTGAAATGACTGAAGCTCTCTTT.

This clonotype came up a few times. The chain joins TRBV5-1 to TRBJ2-7, with D perhaps TRBD1 or TRBD2 (5 bases each). The V gene lost 5 bases and the J gene lost 3 bases, with 15 bases spanning the gap. Per the germline V gene, CDR1 is SGHRS and CDR2 is YFSETQ. The CDR3 has 14 residues. In DNA form, the CDR3 reads TGCGCCAGCAGTAATCAGGGACGGGACTACGAGCAGTACTTC. Translation: CASSNQGRDYEQYF.

The chain has TRBV19 and TRBJ1-1; the D gene is possibly TRBD1 (5 bases). The length of the CDR3 is 11 residues. CDR1 and CDR2 (germline): LNHDA, SQIVND (reference sequence). Trimming stripped 5 bases from V and 10 bases from J, with 11 bases between. As DNA, the CDR3 is TGTGCCAGTAGTCAAGGGGCGGGAGCTTTCTTT. Protein: CASSQGAGAFF.

The rearrangement joins TRBV19 to TRBJ2-5; D remains unclear. The CDR3 consists of 10 residues. Germline lookup yields CDR1 LNHDA and CDR2 SQIVND (reference sequence). V was clipped by 5 bases and J by 7 bases, with 5 bases between them. Here the CDR3 DNA reads TGTGCCAGTAGTCAGGTGACCCAGTACTTC. Encoded protein: CASSQVTQYF.

The rearrangement uses TRBV12-3 or TRBV12-4 and TRBJ2-1, with TRBD2 identical over 13 bases. The CDR3 has 14 residues. The trim removed 4 bases at V and 6 bases at J, leaving 0 bases unmatched. Written as DNA, the CDR3 is TGTGCCAGCAGTTGGACTAGCGGGAGCAATGAGCAGTTCTTC. Its protein is CASSWTSGSNEQFF.

V and J are TRBV6-1 and TRBJ2-1; 8 nucleotides align to TRBD2. This CDR3 contains 17 residues. Germline values: CDR1 MNHNS, CDR2 SASEGT. With V trimmed by 7 bases and J by 0 bases, 11 bases remained unmatched. CDR3 loop: CASTLIRGGSSYNEQFF. The CDR3, as DNA: TGTGCCAGCACCCTCATCCGGGGGGGGAGCTCCTACAATGAGCAGTTCTTC.

This clonotype showed up just a few times. The chain uses TRBV9 and TRBJ2-2, with 7 bases fitting TRBD1. V shed 3 bases, J shed 3 bases, and the junction held 5 bases outside the gene matches. In germline, CDR1 is SGDLS, CDR2 YYNGEE. The length of the CDR3 is 15 residues. Written as DNA, the CDR3 is TGTGCCAGCAGCGAGAGGACAGGCTACACCGGGGAGCTGTTTTTT. Its protein product is CASSERTGYTGELFF.

At least ten counts were recorded for this clonotype. One end of the junction varies from germline; a read error may be responsible. V and J are TRBV5-1 and TRBJ2-3; D not resolved. The CDR3 runs 13 residues. In germline, CDR1 is SGHRS, CDR2 YFSETQ. CDR3 sequence reads: CASSFPGTDTQYF. In nucleotides, the CDR3 is TGTGCCAGCAGCTTCCCGGGCACAGATACGCAGTATTTT. Variable domain in full (rest from reference TRBV5-1 and TRBJ2-3): KAGVTQTPRYLIKTRGQQVTLSCSPISGHRSVSWYQQTPGQGLQFLFEYFSETQRNKGNFPGRFSGRQFSNSRSEMNVSTLELGDSALYLCASSFPGTDTQYFGPGTRLTVL.

This chain uses TRBV7-9 with TRBJ2-5, with D possibly matching TRBD2 (6 bases). This CDR3 spans 15 amino acids. Germline V gene data show CDR1 as SEHNR and CDR2 as FQNEAQ (reference sequence). The V and J ends lost 5 bases and 4 bases respectively, with 17 bases between them. The CDR3 protein is CASSPHSGTPETQYF. The DNA of the CDR3 is TGTGCCAGCAGCCCGCATTCCGGGACTCCAGAGACCCAGTACTTC.

V gene TRBV20-1 combines with J gene TRBJ2-7; 7 bases fit TRBD2. CDR3 length: 13 amino acids. Losses at the gene ends were 0 bases for V and 11 bases for J; bases not matched to a gene: 10. CDR1 DFQATT and CDR2 SNEGSKA come from the germline V gene (reference sequence). This CDR3 is CSARDSFQGGKYF. The CDR3 DNA sequence: TGCAGTGCTAGAGATTCTTTTCAGGGAGGGAAGTACTTC.

This clonotype appeared a few times. V is TRBV18 and J is TRBJ1-1, with a weak D call TRBD1 (6 bases). Germline V gene sequence: CDR1 KGHSH, CDR2 LQKENI. CDR3 length equals 14 residues. Trimming stripped 3 bases from V and 1 base from J, with 9 bases between. CDR3 nucleotides: TGTGCCAGCTCACCGCCAGGGGCGAACACTGAAGCTTTCTTT. Translating it yields CASSPPGANTEAFF.

This rearrangement joins TRBV19 to TRBJ2-2; D gene unclear. Deletions cut 11 bases from V and 6 bases from J, with 13 bases between. In germline, CDR1 is LNHDA, CDR2 SQIVND (reference sequence). The length of the CDR3 is 12 residues. CDR3 region: CAASRQAGELFF. CDR3 bases: TGTGCCGCCTCGCGGCAGGCCGGGGAGCTGTTTTTT.

This clonotype was seen a handful of times. This chain links TRBV20-1 with TRBJ2-7, with D hard to call. Trimming left V 4 bases short and J 1 base short, with 11 bases between. Germline loops: CDR1 DFQATT, CDR2 SNEGSKA (reference sequence). The CDR3 runs 13 residues. CDR3 region: CSATRHKSYEQYF. The DNA of the CDR3 is TGCAGTGCTACCCGACACAAGTCCTACGAGCAGTACTTC.

The V gene is TRBV6-5, the J gene TRBJ1-3, with unresolved D. CDR1 and CDR2 from the germline V gene are MNHEY and SVGAGI. This CDR3 is built from 15 residues. The V gene lost 2 bases and the J gene lost 1 base, with 9 bases spanning the gap. The CDR3: CASSYKPGSGNTIYF. CDR3 DNA sequence: TGTGCCAGCAGTTACAAGCCGGGTTCTGGAAACACCATATATTTT.

V and J are TRBV6-1 and TRBJ2-5; TRBD2 aligns across 13 bases. CDR1 is MNHNS, CDR2 SASEGT, per germline. The CDR3 runs to 15 residues. Trimming took 5 bases from V and 5 from J; bases not matched to a gene: 5. CDR3 DNA: TGTGCCAGCAGTCGGACTAGCGGGGGCCGTGAGACCCAGTACTTC. It specifies CASSRTSGGRETQYF.